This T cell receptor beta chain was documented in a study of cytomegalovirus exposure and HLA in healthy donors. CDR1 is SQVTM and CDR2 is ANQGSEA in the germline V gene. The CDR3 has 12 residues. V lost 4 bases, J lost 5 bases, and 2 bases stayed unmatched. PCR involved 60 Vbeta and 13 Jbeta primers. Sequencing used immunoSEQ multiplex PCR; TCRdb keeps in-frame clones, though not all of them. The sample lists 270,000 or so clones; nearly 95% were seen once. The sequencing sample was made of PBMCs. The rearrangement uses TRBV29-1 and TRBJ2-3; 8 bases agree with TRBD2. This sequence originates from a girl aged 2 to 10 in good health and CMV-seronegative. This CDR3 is CSVVLAGDTQYF. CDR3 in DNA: TGCAGCGTTGTGCTAGCGGGAGATACGCAGTATTTT.